The entry that follows covers one T cell receptor (beta chain) sequence. These data come from a study of T cell responses to AZD1222 COVID-19 vaccine. Method: immunoSEQ multiplex PCR; TCRdb's copy keeps in-frame clones and lacks some. Among about 120,000 clones, 90% to 95% were seen once, and the ten largest hold 2.5% to 3%. This TCR derives from an adult in good health. The sample in question was peripheral blood, obtained on day 0 of AZD1222 vaccination.

CDR3 in amino acids: CASSQQGAGQPQHF. CDR3 DNA sequence: TGCGCCAGCAGCCAGCAGGGGGCGGGGCAGCCCCAGCATTTT. This chain links TRBV4-1 with TRBJ1-5; 8 bases match TRBD1. The germline CDR1 and CDR2 sequences are MGHRA and YSYEKL. This CDR3 comprises 14 residues. The V segment lost 3 bases and the J segment 7 bases; nucleotides outside the gene matches: 5.